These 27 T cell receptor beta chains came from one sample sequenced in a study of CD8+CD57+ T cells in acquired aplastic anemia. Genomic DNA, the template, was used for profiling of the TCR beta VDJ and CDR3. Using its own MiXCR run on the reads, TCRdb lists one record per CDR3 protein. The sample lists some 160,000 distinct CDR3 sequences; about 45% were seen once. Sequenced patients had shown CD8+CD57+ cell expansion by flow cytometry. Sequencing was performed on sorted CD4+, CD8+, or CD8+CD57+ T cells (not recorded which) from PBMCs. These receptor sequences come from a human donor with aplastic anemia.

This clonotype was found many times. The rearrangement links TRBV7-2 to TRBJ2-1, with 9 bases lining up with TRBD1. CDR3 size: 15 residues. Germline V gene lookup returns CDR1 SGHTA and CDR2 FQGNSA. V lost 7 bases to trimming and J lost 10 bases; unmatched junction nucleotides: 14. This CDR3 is CASTSLPGQGWEQFF. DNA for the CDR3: TGTGCCAGCACCTCTTTACCGGGACAGGGTTGGGAGCAGTTCTTC.

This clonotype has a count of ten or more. CDR3 loop: CASSPDTDTQYF. CDR3 DNA sequence: TGTGCCAGCAGCCCCGACACAGATACGCAGTATTTT. The genes are TRBV7-2 and TRBJ2-3; D unresolved. Germline V gives CDR1 SGHTA, CDR2 FQGNSA. The CDR3 is 12 amino acids. V was clipped by 5 bases and J by 2 bases, with 5 bases between them.

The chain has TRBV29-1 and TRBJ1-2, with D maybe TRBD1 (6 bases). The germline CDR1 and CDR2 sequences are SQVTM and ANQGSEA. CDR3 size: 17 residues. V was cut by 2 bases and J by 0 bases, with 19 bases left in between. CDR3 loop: CSVEPVGTYIANYGYTF. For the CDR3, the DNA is TGCAGCGTTGAACCCGTCGGGACATATATAGCTAACTATGGCTACACCTTC. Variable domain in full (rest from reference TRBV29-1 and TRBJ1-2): SAVISQKPSRDICQRGTSLTIQCQVDSQVTMMFWYRQQPGQSLTLIATANQGSEATYESGFVIDKFPISRPNLTFSTLTVSNMSPEDSSIYLCSVEPVGTYIANYGYTFGSGTRLTVV.

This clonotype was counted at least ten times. This CDR3 reads CASSSRQGSGVNTEAFF. Written as DNA, the CDR3 is TGCGCCAGCAGCTCTCGACAGGGAAGTGGGGTGAACACTGAAGCTTTCTTT. This rearrangement joins TRBV5-1 to TRBJ1-1; 7 bases agree with TRBD1. CDR1 is SGHRS and CDR2 is YFSETQ in the germline V gene. Trimming cost V 3 bases and J 0 bases; bases outside gene matches: 11. The CDR3 is made up of 17 amino acids. Full variable domain (rest looked up from reference TRBV5-1 and TRBJ1-1): KAGVTQTPRYLIKTRGQQVTLSCSPISGHRSVSWYQQTPGQGLQFLFEYFSETQRNKGNFPGRFSGRQFSNSRSEMNVSTLELGDSALYLCASSSRQGSGVNTEAFFGQGTRLTVV.

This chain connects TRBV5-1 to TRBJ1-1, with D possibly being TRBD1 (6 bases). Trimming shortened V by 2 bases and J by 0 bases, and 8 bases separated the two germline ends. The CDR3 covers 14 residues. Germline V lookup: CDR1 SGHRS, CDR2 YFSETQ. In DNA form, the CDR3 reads TGCGCCAGCAGCTTCGGGACACTGAACACTGAAGCTTTCTTT. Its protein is CASSFGTLNTEAFF.

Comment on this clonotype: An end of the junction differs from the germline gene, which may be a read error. The CDR3 bases are TGTGCTCTAGCGGGAATAAGGAATGAGCGGTTCTTC. Its translation is CALAGIRNERFF. This chain connects TRBV12-5 to TRBJ2-1, with 9 bases aligning to TRBD2. This CDR3 contains 12 residues. CDR1 is LGHNT, CDR2 FRNRAP, per germline.

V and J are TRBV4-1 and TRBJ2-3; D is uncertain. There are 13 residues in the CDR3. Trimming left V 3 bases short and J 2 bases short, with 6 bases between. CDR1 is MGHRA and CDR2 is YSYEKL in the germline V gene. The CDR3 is CASSQPDTDTQYF. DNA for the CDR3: TGCGCCAGCAGCCAGCCGGACACAGATACGCAGTATTTT.

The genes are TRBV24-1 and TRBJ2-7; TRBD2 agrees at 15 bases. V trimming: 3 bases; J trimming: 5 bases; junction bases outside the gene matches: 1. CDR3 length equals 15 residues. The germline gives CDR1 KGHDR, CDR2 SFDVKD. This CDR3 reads CATSDGTSGRNEQYV. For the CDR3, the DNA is TGTGCCACCAGTGATGGGACTAGCGGGAGGAACGAGCAGTACGTC.

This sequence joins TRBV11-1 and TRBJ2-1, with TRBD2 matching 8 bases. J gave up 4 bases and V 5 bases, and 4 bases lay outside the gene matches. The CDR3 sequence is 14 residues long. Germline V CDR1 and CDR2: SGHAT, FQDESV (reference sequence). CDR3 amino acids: CASSGLAAYNEQFF. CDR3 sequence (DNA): TGTGCCAGCAGCGGACTAGCAGCTTACAATGAGCAGTTCTTC.

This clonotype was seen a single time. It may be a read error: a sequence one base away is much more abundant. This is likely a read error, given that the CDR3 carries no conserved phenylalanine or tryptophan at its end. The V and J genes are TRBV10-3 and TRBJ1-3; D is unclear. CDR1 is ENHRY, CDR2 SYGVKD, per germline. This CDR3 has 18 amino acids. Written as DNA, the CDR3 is TGTGCCAGCAGTCCCCGGCGAGTCAGAGGACGCTCTGGAAACACCATATATCTT. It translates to CASSPRRVRGRSGNTIYL.

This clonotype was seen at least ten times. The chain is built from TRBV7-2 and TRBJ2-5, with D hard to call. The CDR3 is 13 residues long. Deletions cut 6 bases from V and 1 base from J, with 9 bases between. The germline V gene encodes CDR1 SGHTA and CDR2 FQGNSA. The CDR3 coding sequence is TGTGCCAGCAGTCCTAACCCCCAAGAGACCCAGTACTTC. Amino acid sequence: CASSPNPQETQYF.

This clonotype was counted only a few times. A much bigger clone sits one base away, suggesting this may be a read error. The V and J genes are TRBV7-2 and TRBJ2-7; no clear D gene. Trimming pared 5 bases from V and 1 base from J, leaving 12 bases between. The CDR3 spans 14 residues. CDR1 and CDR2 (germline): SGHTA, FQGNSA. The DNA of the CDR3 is TGTGCCAGCAGCCCCCGGGCGGATTCCTACGAGCAGTACGTC. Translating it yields CASSPRADSYEQYV.

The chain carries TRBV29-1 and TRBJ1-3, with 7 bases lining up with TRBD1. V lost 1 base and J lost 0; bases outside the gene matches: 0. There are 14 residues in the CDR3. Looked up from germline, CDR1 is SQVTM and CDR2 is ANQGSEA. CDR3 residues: CSVEGQGSGNTIYF. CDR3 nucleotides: TGCAGCGTTGAAGGACAGGGCTCTGGAAACACCATATATTTT.

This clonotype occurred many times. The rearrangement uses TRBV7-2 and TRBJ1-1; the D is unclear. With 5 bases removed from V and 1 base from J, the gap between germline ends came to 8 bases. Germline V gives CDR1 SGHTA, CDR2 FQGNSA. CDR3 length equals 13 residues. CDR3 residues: CASSLHQNTEAFF. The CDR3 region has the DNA TGTGCCAGCAGCCTACACCAGAACACTGAAGCTTTCTTT.

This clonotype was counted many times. The CDR3 spells CASSPLPAGKAYEQYF. As DNA, the CDR3 is TGCGCCAGCAGCCCCTTGCCAGCGGGGAAAGCCTACGAGCAGTACTTC. V is TRBV4-1 and J is TRBJ2-7, with 7 bases fitting TRBD2. CDR3 length equals 16 residues. CDR1 MGHRA and CDR2 YSYEKL come from the germline V gene. V lost 4 bases, J lost 2 bases, and 11 bases stayed unmatched.

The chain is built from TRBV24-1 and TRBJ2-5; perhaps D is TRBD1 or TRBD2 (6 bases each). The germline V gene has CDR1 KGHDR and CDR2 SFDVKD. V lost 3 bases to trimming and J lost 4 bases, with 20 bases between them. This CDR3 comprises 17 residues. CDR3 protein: CATSDIGMKGGAETQYF. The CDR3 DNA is TGTGCCACCAGTGATATAGGCATGAAGGGGGGCGCAGAGACCCAGTACTTC.

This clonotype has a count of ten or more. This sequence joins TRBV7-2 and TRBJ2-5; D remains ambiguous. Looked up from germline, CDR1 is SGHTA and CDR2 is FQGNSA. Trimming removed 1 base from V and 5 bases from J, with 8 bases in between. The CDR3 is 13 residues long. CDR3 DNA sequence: TGTGCCAGCAGCTTAGTAGGTCCGGAGACCCAGTACTTC. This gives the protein CASSLVGPETQYF. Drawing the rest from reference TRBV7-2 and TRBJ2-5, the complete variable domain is GAGVSQSPSNKVTEKGKDVELRCDPISGHTALYWYRQSLGQGLEFLIYFQGNSAPDKSGLPSDRFSAERTGGSVSTLTIQRTQQEDSAVYLCASSLVGPETQYFGPGTRLLVL.

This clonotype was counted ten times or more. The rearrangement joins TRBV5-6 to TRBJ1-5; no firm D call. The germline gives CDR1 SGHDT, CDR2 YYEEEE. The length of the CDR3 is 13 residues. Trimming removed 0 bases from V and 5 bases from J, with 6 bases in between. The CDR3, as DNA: TGTGCCAGCAGCTTGGGCCCTGATCAGCCCCAGCATTTT. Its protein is CASSLGPDQPQHF.

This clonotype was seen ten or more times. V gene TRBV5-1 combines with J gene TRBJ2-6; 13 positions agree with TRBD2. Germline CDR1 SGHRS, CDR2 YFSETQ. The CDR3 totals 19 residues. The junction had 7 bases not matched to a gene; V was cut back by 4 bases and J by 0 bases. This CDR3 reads CASSVTSGGAVSGANVLTF. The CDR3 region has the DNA TGCGCCAGCAGCGTTACTAGCGGGGGGGCCGTCTCTGGGGCCAACGTCCTGACTTTC.

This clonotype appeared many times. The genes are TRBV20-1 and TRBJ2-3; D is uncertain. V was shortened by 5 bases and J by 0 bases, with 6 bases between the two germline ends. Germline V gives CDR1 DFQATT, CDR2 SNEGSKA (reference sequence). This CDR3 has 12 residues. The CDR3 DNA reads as TGCAGTGCTGAGACTAGCACAGATACGCAGTATTTT. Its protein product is CSAETSTDTQYF.

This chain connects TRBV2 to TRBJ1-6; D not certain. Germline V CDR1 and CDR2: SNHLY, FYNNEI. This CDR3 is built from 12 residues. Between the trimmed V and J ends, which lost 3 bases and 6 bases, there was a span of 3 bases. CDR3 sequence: CASSDSNSPLHF. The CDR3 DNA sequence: TGTGCCAGCAGTGACAGTAATTCACCCCTCCACTTT.

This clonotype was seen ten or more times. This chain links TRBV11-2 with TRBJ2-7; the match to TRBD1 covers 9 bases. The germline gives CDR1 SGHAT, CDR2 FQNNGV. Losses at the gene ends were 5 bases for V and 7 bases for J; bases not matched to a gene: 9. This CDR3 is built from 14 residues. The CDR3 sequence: CASSTRTGAGEQYV. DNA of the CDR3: TGTGCCAGCAGCACTCGGACAGGGGCCGGGGAGCAGTACGTC.

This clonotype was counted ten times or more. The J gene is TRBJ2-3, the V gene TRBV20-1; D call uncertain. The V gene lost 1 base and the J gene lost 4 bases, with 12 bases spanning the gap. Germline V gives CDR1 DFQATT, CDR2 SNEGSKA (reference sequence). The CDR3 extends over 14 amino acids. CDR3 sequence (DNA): TGCAGTGCTAGAGTTGGTAGTATACCAGATACGCAGTATTTT. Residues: CSARVGSIPDTQYF.

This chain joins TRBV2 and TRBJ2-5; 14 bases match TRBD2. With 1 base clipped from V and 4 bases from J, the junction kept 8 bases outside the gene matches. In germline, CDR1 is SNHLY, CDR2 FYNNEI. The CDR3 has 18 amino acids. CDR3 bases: TGTGCCAGCAGTGAAGGAGGAGGACTAGCGGGGGGAGGAGAGACCCAGTACTTC. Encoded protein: CASSEGGGLAGGGETQYF. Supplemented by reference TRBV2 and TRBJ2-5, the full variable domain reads EPEVTQTPSHQVTQMGQEVILRCVPISNHLYFYWYRQILGQKVEFLVSFYNNEISEKSEIFDDQFSVERPDGSNFTLKIRSTKLEDSAMYFCASSEGGGLAGGGETQYFGPGTRLLVL.

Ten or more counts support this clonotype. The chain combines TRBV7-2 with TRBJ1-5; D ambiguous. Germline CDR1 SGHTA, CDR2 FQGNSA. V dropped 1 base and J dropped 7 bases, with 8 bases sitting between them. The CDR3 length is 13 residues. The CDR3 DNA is TGTGCCAGCAGCTTAGACAGAATGCAGCCCCAGCATTTT. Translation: CASSLDRMQPQHF.

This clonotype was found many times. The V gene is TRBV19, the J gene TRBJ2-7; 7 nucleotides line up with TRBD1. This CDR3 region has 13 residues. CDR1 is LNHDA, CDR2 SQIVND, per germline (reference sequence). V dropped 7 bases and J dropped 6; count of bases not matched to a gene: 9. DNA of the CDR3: TGTGCCAGTAAAAACAGGGGTAAAGGCGAGCAGTACTTC. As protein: CASKNRGKGEQYF. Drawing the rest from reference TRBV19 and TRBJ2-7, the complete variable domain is DGGITQSPKYLFRKEGQNVTLSCEQNLNHDAMYWYRQDPGQGLRLIYYSQIVNDFQKGDIAEGYSVSREKKESFPLTVTSAQKNPTAFYLCASKNRGKGEQYFGPGTRLTVT.

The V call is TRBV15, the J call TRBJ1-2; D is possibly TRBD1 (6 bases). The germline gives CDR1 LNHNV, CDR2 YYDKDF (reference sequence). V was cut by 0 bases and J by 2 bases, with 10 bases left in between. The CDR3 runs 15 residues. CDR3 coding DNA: TGTGCCACCAGCAGAGACAGGGGAGGGAACTATGGCTACACCTTC. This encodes CATSRDRGGNYGYTF.